Listed below are T cell receptor beta chains from one sample, sequenced in a study of shared clonotypes between healthy human individuals. The data were produced by immunoSEQ multiplex PCR, yet TCRdb's version contains in-frame clones alone and is incomplete. Of approximately 2.5 million clones in the sample, approximately 94% were seen once. Sequenced input: naive CD4+ T cells from PBMCs. These receptors all stem from a man between 18 and 29 years old in good health. Some clones in this sample may be carry-over from other donors' samples. Each CDR3 is given with its conserved first and last residue. The D gene is left open where the match is weak. Clone size is not always given. Where it is, it says once, few, many or a class for expanded clones.

cdr3_length: 16; j_call: TRBJ2-7; clone_size: .; v_call: TRBV30; d_call: TRBD2; cdr3_aa: CAWSVGLAGGRDEQYF; cdr3_nt: TGTGCCTGGAGTGTTGGGCTAGCGGGAGGGCGGGACGAGCAGTACTTC
cdr3_length: 13; j_call: TRBJ1-2; clone_size: .; v_call: TRBV28; d_call: .; cdr3_aa: CASSLGQGRGYTF; cdr3_nt: TGTGCCAGCAGTTTAGGCCAGGGACGAGGCTACACCTTC
cdr3_length: 14; j_call: TRBJ2-2; clone_size: .; v_call: TRBV5-6; d_call: .; cdr3_aa: CASTRTRNTGELFF; cdr3_nt: TGTGCCAGCACTCGGACGAGGAACACCGGGGAGCTGTTTTTT
cdr3_length: 14; j_call: TRBJ2-5; clone_size: .; v_call: TRBV5-1; d_call: .; cdr3_aa: CASSSGDTVETQYF; cdr3_nt: TGCGCCAGCTCATCAGGGGATACCGTGGAGACCCAGTACTTC
cdr3_length: 13; j_call: TRBJ1-5; clone_size: .; v_call: TRBV30; d_call: .; cdr3_aa: CAWNRDSNQPQHF; cdr3_nt: TGTGCCTGGAACAGGGATAGCAACCAGCCCCAGCATTTT
cdr3_length: 13; j_call: TRBJ1-5; clone_size: .; v_call: TRBV18; d_call: .; cdr3_aa: CASSHGGGQPQHF; cdr3_nt: TGTGCCAGCTCACACGGGGGGGGTCAGCCCCAGCATTTT
cdr3_length: 16; j_call: TRBJ2-7; clone_size: .; v_call: TRBV7-2; d_call: TRBD2; cdr3_aa: CASSLAPAGGSYEQYF; cdr3_nt: TGTGCCAGCAGCCTTGCCCCAGCGGGAGGCTCCTACGAGCAGTACTTC
cdr3_length: 13; j_call: TRBJ2-1; clone_size: .; v_call: TRBV28; d_call: .; cdr3_aa: CASKSFLAPVQFF; cdr3_nt: TGTGCCAGCAAAAGTTTCCTAGCTCCGGTGCAGTTCTTC
cdr3_length: 16; j_call: TRBJ2-1; clone_size: once; v_call: TRBV9; d_call: .; cdr3_aa: CASSVGLADSYNEQFF; cdr3_nt: TGTGCCAGCAGCGTAGGGTTAGCGGACTCCTACAATGAGCAGTTCTTC
cdr3_length: 16; j_call: TRBJ2-1; clone_size: .; v_call: TRBV7-3; d_call: .; cdr3_aa: CASSLRGGATNNEQFF; cdr3_nt: TGTGCCAGCAGCTTAAGGGGCGGGGCCACAAACAATGAGCAGTTCTTC
cdr3_length: 11; j_call: TRBJ2-7; clone_size: .; v_call: TRBV5-1; d_call: .; cdr3_aa: CASAQENEQYF; cdr3_nt: TGCGCCAGCGCACAGGAAAACGAGCAGTACTTC
cdr3_length: 14; j_call: TRBJ2-2; clone_size: .; v_call: TRBV6-6; d_call: TRBD2; cdr3_aa: CASRPSGYTGELFF; cdr3_nt: TGTGCCAGCCGTCCTAGCGGCTACACCGGGGAGCTGTTTTTT
cdr3_length: 14; j_call: TRBJ1-2; clone_size: .; v_call: TRBV6-1; d_call: .; cdr3_aa: CASSARGGPYGYTF; cdr3_nt: TGTGCCAGCAGTGCCCGGGGGGGACCCTATGGCTACACCTTC
cdr3_length: 17; j_call: TRBJ2-7; clone_size: .; v_call: TRBV5-1; d_call: TRBD2; cdr3_aa: CASSLGTSGRVNYEQYF; cdr3_nt: TGCGCCAGCAGCTTAGGGACTAGCGGGAGGGTAAATTACGAGCAGTACTTC
cdr3_length: 15; j_call: TRBJ1-5; clone_size: .; v_call: TRBV30; d_call: .; cdr3_aa: CAWSSLGLNNQPQHF; cdr3_nt: TGTGCCTGGAGCTCCTTGGGGCTCAACAATCAGCCCCAGCATTTT
cdr3_length: 17; j_call: TRBJ1-2; clone_size: .; v_call: TRBV2; d_call: TRBD1; cdr3_aa: CASSEARDRVYNYGYTF; cdr3_nt: TGTGCCAGCAGTGAAGCCCGGGACAGGGTCTATAACTATGGCTACACCTTC
cdr3_length: 13; j_call: TRBJ1-4; clone_size: .; v_call: TRBV11-2; d_call: .; cdr3_aa: CASSLWTNEKLFF; cdr3_nt: TGTGCCAGCAGCTTGTGGACTAATGAAAAACTGTTTTTT
cdr3_length: 14; j_call: TRBJ2-7; clone_size: .; v_call: TRBV5-1; d_call: TRBD1; cdr3_aa: CASSWGQGSYEQYF; cdr3_nt: TGCGCCAGCAGCTGGGGACAGGGATCCTACGAGCAGTACTTC
cdr3_length: 17; j_call: TRBJ2-1; clone_size: .; v_call: TRBV5-8; d_call: .; cdr3_aa: CASSLQLGTLPYNEQFF; cdr3_nt: TGTGCCAGCAGCTTGCAATTAGGGACCCTCCCCTACAATGAGCAGTTCTTC
cdr3_length: 14; j_call: TRBJ1-2; clone_size: .; v_call: TRBV6-1; d_call: .; cdr3_aa: CASSEQGPNYGYTF; cdr3_nt: TGTGCCAGCAGTGAACAGGGCCCTAACTATGGCTACACCTTC
cdr3_length: 15; j_call: TRBJ2-7; clone_size: .; v_call: TRBV19; d_call: TRBD1; cdr3_aa: CASSTTGESSYEQYF; cdr3_nt: TGTGCCAGTAGTACGACAGGGGAGTCCTCCTACGAGCAGTACTTC
cdr3_length: 12; j_call: TRBJ2-2; clone_size: .; v_call: TRBV2; d_call: .; cdr3_aa: CASSEGPAELFF; cdr3_nt: TGTGCCAGCAGTGAAGGCCCCGCGGAGCTGTTTTTT
cdr3_length: 16; j_call: TRBJ2-2; clone_size: .; v_call: TRBV5-4; d_call: TRBD2; cdr3_aa: CASSYNGGTRSGELFF; cdr3_nt: TGTGCCAGCAGCTACAACGGGGGGACTAGGTCCGGGGAGCTGTTTTTT
cdr3_length: 14; j_call: TRBJ2-7; clone_size: .; v_call: TRBV5-8; d_call: TRBD1; cdr3_aa: CASPRTGVSYEQYF; cdr3_nt: TGTGCCAGCCCCAGGACAGGCGTATCCTACGAGCAGTACTTC
cdr3_length: 14; j_call: TRBJ1-1; clone_size: few; v_call: TRBV7-9; d_call: .; cdr3_aa: CASSLRLGGTEAFF; cdr3_nt: TGTGCCAGCAGCCTACGCCTCGGGGGGACTGAAGCTTTCTTT
cdr3_length: 16; j_call: TRBJ2-1; clone_size: .; v_call: TRBV6-4; d_call: .; cdr3_aa: CASSPHDAGTHNEQFF; cdr3_nt: TGTGCCAGCAGCCCACATGACGCGGGAACCCACAATGAGCAGTTCTTC
cdr3_length: 13; j_call: TRBJ2-3; clone_size: .; v_call: TRBV6-5; d_call: .; cdr3_aa: CASRRGSTDTQYF; cdr3_nt: TGTGCCAGCAGGAGGGGTAGCACAGATACGCAGTATTTT
cdr3_length: 14; j_call: TRBJ1-2; clone_size: .; v_call: TRBV6-5; d_call: .; cdr3_aa: CASRARTAFYGYTF; cdr3_nt: TGTGCCAGCCGTGCCAGGACGGCTTTCTATGGCTACACCTTC
cdr3_length: 13; j_call: TRBJ1-1; clone_size: .; v_call: TRBV6-1; d_call: .; cdr3_aa: CASKVSGRTEAFF; cdr3_nt: TGTGCCAGCAAGGTATCGGGGCGGACTGAAGCTTTCTTT
cdr3_length: 17; j_call: TRBJ2-1; clone_size: .; v_call: TRBV7-9; d_call: .; cdr3_aa: CASSSTPGGDMGNEQFF; cdr3_nt: TGTGCCAGCAGCTCTACACCCGGAGGGGACATGGGCAATGAGCAGTTCTTC
cdr3_length: 16; j_call: TRBJ2-1; clone_size: .; v_call: TRBV28; d_call: TRBD1; cdr3_aa: CASSRGQGLADDEQFF; cdr3_nt: TGTGCCAGCAGTCGGGGACAGGGTCTAGCTGACGATGAGCAGTTCTTC
cdr3_length: 14; j_call: TRBJ2-7; clone_size: .; v_call: TRBV18; d_call: .; cdr3_aa: CASSPLPGSYEQYF; cdr3_nt: TGTGCCAGCTCACCACTTCCAGGGTCCTACGAGCAGTACTTC
cdr3_length: 14; j_call: TRBJ2-2; clone_size: .; v_call: TRBV29-1; d_call: .; cdr3_aa: CSVLTGPNTGELFF; cdr3_nt: TGCAGCGTCCTGACAGGACCCAACACCGGGGAGCTGTTTTTT